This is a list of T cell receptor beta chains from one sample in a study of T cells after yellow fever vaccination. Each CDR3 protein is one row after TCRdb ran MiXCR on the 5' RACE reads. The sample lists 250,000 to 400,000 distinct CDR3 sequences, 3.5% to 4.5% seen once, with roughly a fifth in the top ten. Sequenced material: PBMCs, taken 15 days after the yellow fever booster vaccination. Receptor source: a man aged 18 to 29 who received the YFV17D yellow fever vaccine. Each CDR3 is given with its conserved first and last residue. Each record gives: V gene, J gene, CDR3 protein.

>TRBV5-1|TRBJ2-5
CASSSTGVAETQYF
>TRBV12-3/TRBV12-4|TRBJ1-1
CASSSTDRAHEAFF
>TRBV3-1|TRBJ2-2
CASSHWDRGTGELFF
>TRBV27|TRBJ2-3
CASSLTRNTDTQYF
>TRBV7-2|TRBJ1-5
CASSQEGADYQPQHF
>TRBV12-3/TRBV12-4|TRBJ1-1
CASRITGGGTEAFF
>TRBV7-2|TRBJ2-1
CASSLGGTGMQFF
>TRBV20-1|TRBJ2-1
CSASQVYNEQFF
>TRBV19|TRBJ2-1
CASSPTRYNEQFF
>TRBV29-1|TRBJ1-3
CSVEAGNTIYF
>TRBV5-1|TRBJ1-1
CASSLESAQGTAFF
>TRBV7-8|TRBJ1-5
CASSLYPPHVDSNQPQHF
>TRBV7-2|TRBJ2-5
CASSREASGETQYF
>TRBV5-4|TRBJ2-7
CASSAAGGLSYEQYF
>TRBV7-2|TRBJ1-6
CASSGRQAHNSPLHF
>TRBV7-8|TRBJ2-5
CASSLARPVGWETQYF
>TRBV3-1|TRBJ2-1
CASSPTLAGGYNEQFF
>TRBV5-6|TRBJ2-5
CASSRWADASGGRGETQYF
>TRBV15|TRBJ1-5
CATSRGRRDGFNQPQHF
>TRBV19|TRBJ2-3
CASTFSGTDTQYF
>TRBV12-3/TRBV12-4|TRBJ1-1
CASSARGGSTEAFF
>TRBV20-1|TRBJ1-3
CSARFGEPGNTIYF